This T cell receptor beta chain derives from a study of T cells in severe cutaneous drug reactions (dated by TCRdb to the late 2010s). Concerning the study at large: Between the early 2010s and the late 2010s, patients were recruited from Taiwan, Thailand and a European registry network. The study combined bulk TCR sequencing with single-cell sequencing, quantitative PCR validation, functional assays and transgenic mouse experiments. Only patients with a probable or definite SJS/TEN or DRESS diagnosis by RegiSCAR criteria were enrolled. To build the libraries, iRepertoire multiplex PCR was used, and the authors pointed to a comparison in which iRepertoire and 5' RACE methods, with or without UMI, captured abundant clonotypes similarly. Blister fluids/cells, PBMC and other biological samples were taken from patients in the acute stage or the recovery stage. The culprit drug was assigned using the Naranjo algorithm and the ALDEN drug causality algorithm.

Paper-wide results and their limitations: CBZ-SJS/TEN patients showed strongly increased TRBV12-4 usage, with an average of roughly 35% in blister cells and around 5% in PBMC. A public TCRbeta CDR3, present at a mean of 13.57% in all seven CBZ-SJS/TEN blister samples, was undetectable or scarce in PBMC from tolerant controls and healthy donors. The authors stated that further study is still needed to find out whether the public TCR applies more generally to SJS/TEN caused by other drugs.

For both bulk and single-cell sequencing, libraries were prepared with the iRepertoire multiplex PCR system and TCR subtype-specific primers. Multiplex PCR with primers aimed at the V, D and J gene regions produced the bulk TCR beta libraries. Roughly 95-500 ng of RNA per sample served as input for bulk TCR library preparation. An Illumina MiSeq was used to sequence the bulk TCR beta amplicons. The original pipeline was this. Quality control steps removed sample misassignments and low-quality sequencing reads. The CDR3 was defined as the amino acids lying between the Y[YFLI]C motif of the V gene and the [FW]GXGT motif of the J segment. CDR3 clonotypes and TRBV and TRBJ gene assignments were based on the IMGT database. Per-sample TRBV expression was normalized to the mean of the same gene in PBMC from 40 or so healthy donors. With the reads reprocessed by TCRdb, a single entry stands for each CDR3 protein sequence and no DNA is reported. TCRdb, rather than the study authors, made the V and J calls. This sample's table has entries for 6,500 to 7,500 distinct CDR3 sequences. The ten largest clones take up less than 35% of the sample.

The donors whose samples were sequenced had carbamazepine-induced Stevens-Johnson syndrome or toxic epidermal necrolysis (CBZ-SJS/TEN). Patients with drug-induced severe cutaneous adverse reactions had T cell receptor repertoires profiled by next-generation sequencing to look for drug-specific clonotypes. The RNA source was either peripheral blood mononuclear cells or blister cells from skin lesions. The CDR3 goes from the cysteine to the phenylalanine over 16 residues. No DNA sequence was recorded. From the germline V gene (reference sequence), CDR1 is SEHNR and CDR2 is FQNEAQ. Comment on this clonotype: The target of this receptor is not known.

The sequenced sample consisted of cells from a skin blister. What the cell subset or site label conveys for this sample: unsorted cells from skin lesion blisters. The sequence links TRBV7-9 to TRBJ1-1; the TRBD1 assignment by TCRdb is unverifiable without DNA. This TCR was sampled from a human donor with toxic epidermal necrolysis, a severe cutaneous drug reaction. The CDR3 region: CASSLESGQGGTEAFF.